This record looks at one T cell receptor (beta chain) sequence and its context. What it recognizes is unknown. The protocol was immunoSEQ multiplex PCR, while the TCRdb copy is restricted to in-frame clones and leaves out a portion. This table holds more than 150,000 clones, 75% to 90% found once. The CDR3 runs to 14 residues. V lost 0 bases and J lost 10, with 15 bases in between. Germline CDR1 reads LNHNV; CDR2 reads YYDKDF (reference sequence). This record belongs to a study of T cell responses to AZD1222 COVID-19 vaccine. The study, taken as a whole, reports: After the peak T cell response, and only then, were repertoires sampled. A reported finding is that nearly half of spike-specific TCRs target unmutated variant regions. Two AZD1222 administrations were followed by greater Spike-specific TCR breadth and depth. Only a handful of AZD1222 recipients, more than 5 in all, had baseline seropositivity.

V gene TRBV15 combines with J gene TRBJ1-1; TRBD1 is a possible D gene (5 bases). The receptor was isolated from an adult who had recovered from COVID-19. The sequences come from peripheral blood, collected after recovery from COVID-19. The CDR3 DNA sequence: TGTGCCACCAGCAGAGACCCTTCGGGGGATGGAGCTTTCTTT. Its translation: CATSRDPSGDGAFF.